The next 32 T cell receptor beta chains were all read from a single sample in a study of blood T cell repertoires in COVID-19. TCRdb's table, derived via immunoSEQ multiplex PCR, lists solely in-frame clones and lacks some. The sample records 180,000 or so clones, roughly 82% being singletons. Sequenced input: PBMCs or T cells enriched from blood (not recorded which). The origin of the receptors is a man aged 50 or older who had recovered from COVID-19.

The rearrangement joins TRBV28 to TRBJ1-5; possibly TRBD1 for D (6 bases). The CDR3 totals 14 residues. Germline lookup yields CDR1 MDHEN and CDR2 SYDVKM. V lost 6 bases and J 6 bases, leaving 15 bases between the germline ends. CDR3 region: CASSSTGSGQPQHF. DNA for the CDR3: TGTGCCAGCAGCTCAACAGGGTCCGGTCAGCCCCAGCATTTT.

V usage is TRBV29-1 and J usage is TRBJ2-5; possible D gene TRBD1, 5 bases. The CDR3 length is 11 residues. The germline V gene encodes CDR1 SQVTM and CDR2 ANQGSEA. V lost 3 bases and J lost 3, with 5 bases in between. The CDR3 sequence: CSVDREETQYF. The CDR3 DNA reads as TGCAGCGTTGACAGGGAAGAGACCCAGTACTTC. Full variable domain (outside the CDR3, taken from reference TRBV29-1 and TRBJ2-5): SAVISQKPSRDICQRGTSLTIQCQVDSQVTMMFWYRQQPGQSLTLIATANQGSEATYESGFVIDKFPISRPNLTFSTLTVSNMSPEDSSIYLCSVDREETQYFGPGTRLLVL.

The gene calls are TRBV12-3 or TRBV12-4 and TRBJ1-2, with D uncertain. The V end was cut by 1 base, the J end by 9 bases, with 6 bases between. This CDR3 has 11 residues. The DNA for the CDR3 is TGTGCCAGCAGTTTAGGCGACAGCTACACCTTC. It encodes CASSLGDSYTF.

This clone was seen just once. This chain connects TRBV5-1 to TRBJ2-1; tentative D call: TRBD2 (5 bases). Germline V gene data show CDR1 as SGHRS and CDR2 as YFSETQ. V was shortened by 4 bases and J by 1 base, with 12 bases between the two germline ends. The CDR3 totals 15 residues. The CDR3: CASSKDGVSYNEQFF. The CDR3 nucleotides read TGCGCCAGCAGCAAAGACGGGGTTTCCTACAATGAGCAGTTCTTC.

The chain has TRBV20-1 and TRBJ2-3, with D tentatively TRBD2 (5 bases). From germline, CDR1 is DFQATT and CDR2 SNEGSKA (reference sequence). V lost 3 bases and J 2 bases, leaving 12 bases between the germline ends. The CDR3 is made up of 14 amino acids. As DNA, the CDR3 is TGCAGTGCTAGTTCACTAGGGATCACAGATACGCAGTATTTT. Encoded protein: CSASSLGITDTQYF.

This rearrangement joins TRBV19 to TRBJ2-5; D is perhaps TRBD1 (5 bases). The CDR3 is 14 residues long. V dropped 6 bases and J dropped 3 bases, with 14 bases sitting between them. The germline gives CDR1 LNHDA, CDR2 SQIVND (reference sequence). Here the CDR3 reads CASSVQGREETQYF. CDR3 DNA sequence: TGTGCCAGTAGCGTGCAGGGAAGGGAAGAGACCCAGTACTTC.

This CDR3 reads CASSLWYYSKLFF. The CDR3 coding sequence is TGCGCCAGCAGCTTGTGGTATTACTCAAAACTGTTTTTT. J is TRBJ1-4 and V is TRBV5-1; D unclear. Deletions cut 1 base from V and 10 bases from J, with 11 bases between. The CDR3 totals 13 residues. Looked up from germline, CDR1 is SGHRS and CDR2 is YFSETQ.

The V call is TRBV14, the J call TRBJ1-2; TRBD1 matches at 7 bases. The CDR3 has 15 residues. Trimming removed 4 bases from V and 7 bases from J; junction bases left unmatched: 12. Germline CDR1 reads SGHDN; CDR2 reads FVKESK. CDR3: CASSLLQGGGRGYTF. CDR3 DNA: TGTGCCAGCAGCCTCCTCCAGGGGGGTGGTCGTGGCTACACCTTC.

In this sample, this clone turned up a few times. The chain joins TRBV3-1 (or the pseudogene TRBV3-2) to TRBJ1-6; no clear D. The CDR3 is 14 residues long. V shed 7 bases and J shed 5 bases, with 12 bases lying between them. Germline lookup yields CDR1 LGHDT and CDR2 YNNKEL (reference sequence). CDR3 sequence (DNA): TGTGCCAGCAATGAGCGGGCAAATAATTCACCCCTCCACTTT. It codes for CASNERANNSPLHF.

This clone was detected only a few times. The rearrangement uses TRBV2 and TRBJ2-5; no clear D. CDR1 and CDR2 (germline): SNHLY, FYNNEI. V dropped 3 bases and J dropped 5 bases, with 16 bases sitting between them. There are 15 residues in the CDR3. The CDR3 protein is CASSERSLSRETQYF. The DNA of the CDR3 is TGTGCCAGCAGTGAGCGTAGTCTGTCTCGGGAGACCCAGTACTTC.

This clone was counted only a few times. The V and J genes are TRBV9 and TRBJ2-3; 7 bases map to TRBD1. Germline CDR1 reads SGDLS; CDR2 reads YYNGEE. The CDR3 length is 15 residues. The trim removed 2 bases at V and 4 bases at J, leaving 7 bases unmatched. CDR3 nucleotides: TGTGCCAGCAGCGTTGAGGGGGCCGTCGCAGATACGCAGTATTTT. This sequence encodes CASSVEGAVADTQYF.

The DNA of the CDR3 is TGTGCCAGCGACGGACAGGGGTCCAATGAGCAGTTCTTC. Encoded protein: CASDGQGSNEQFF. The rearrangement links TRBV12-3 or TRBV12-4 to TRBJ2-1; 9 bases map to TRBD1. The CDR3 extends over 13 amino acids. V shed 8 bases, J shed 6 bases, and the junction held 5 bases outside the gene matches.

The chain is built from TRBV7-9 and TRBJ2-3; 7 bases are shared with TRBD2. The CDR3 contains 18 residues. Germline CDR1 is SEHNR and CDR2 is FQNEAQ (reference sequence). The junction had 11 bases not matched to a gene; V was cut back by 2 bases and J by 0 bases. CDR3 sequence: CASSLKGIRAGSTDTQYF. As DNA, the CDR3 is TGTGCCAGCAGCTTAAAGGGAATCCGAGCGGGGAGCACAGATACGCAGTATTTT.

This chain uses TRBV6-5 with TRBJ1-6; D is unresolved. There are 14 residues in the CDR3. The V gene's germline CDR1 is MNHEY and CDR2 SVGAGI. V lost 7 bases and J lost 5, with 12 bases in between. The CDR3 coding sequence is TGTGCCAGCAAGAGAGAGCCGGATAATTCACCCCTCCACTTT. This translates into CASKREPDNSPLHF.

The V gene is TRBV5-1, the J gene TRBJ1-5, with unresolved D. Germline CDR1 is SGHRS and CDR2 is YFSETQ. V was trimmed by 4 bases and J by 5 bases, leaving 7 bases between them. The CDR3 loop spans 12 amino acids. DNA of the CDR3: TGCGCCAGCAGCGACGGGGATCAGCCCCAGCATTTT. Translating gives CASSDGDQPQHF.

This clone was observed a single time. The chain combines TRBV5-6 with TRBJ2-7, with D possibly being TRBD1 (6 bases). V lost 0 bases, J lost 5 bases, and 12 bases lay in between. The germline gives CDR1 SGHDT, CDR2 YYEEEE. This CDR3 contains 14 residues. DNA of the CDR3: TGTGCCAGCAGCTTGGGGGGGCTCAGCGACGAGCAGTACTTC. Its protein product is CASSLGGLSDEQYF.

A few counts support this clone. J is TRBJ1-5 and V is TRBV7-8; possibly TRBD1 for D (5 bases). Germline V lookup: CDR1 SGHVS, CDR2 FQNEAQ. This CDR3 has 15 residues. Trimming cost V 5 bases and J 4 bases, with 15 bases left between them. The CDR3 spells CASSHKGRGNQPQHF. The CDR3 nucleotides read TGTGCCAGCAGCCACAAGGGAAGGGGAAATCAGCCCCAGCATTTT.

The chain carries TRBV12-3 or TRBV12-4 and TRBJ2-7; D is unclear. V lost 6 bases to trimming and J lost 4 bases, with 7 bases between them. The CDR3 has 11 amino acids. CDR3 sequence: CASSPTYEQYF. CDR3 coding DNA: TGTGCCAGCAGCCCTACGTACGAGCAGTACTTC.

The chain combines TRBV4-1 with TRBJ1-1; D uncertain. This CDR3 is built from 15 residues. V shed 0 bases and J shed 3 bases, with 11 bases lying between them. Germline CDR1 is MGHRA and CDR2 is YSYEKL. CDR3 DNA: TGCGCCAGCAGCCAAGATACAACAGCCGACACTGAAGCTTTCTTT. This sequence encodes CASSQDTTADTEAFF.

In DNA, the CDR3 is TGCAGCGTTGCCTTGACGGAGCTATCTAACTATGGCTACACCTTC. It encodes CSVALTELSNYGYTF. The chain has TRBV29-1 and TRBJ1-2; no clear D. The germline V and J ends were trimmed by 4 bases and 0 bases, with 15 bases remaining between them. CDR1 is SQVTM and CDR2 is ANQGSEA in the germline V gene. The CDR3 totals 15 residues. The full variable domain, its missing parts supplied by reference TRBV29-1 and TRBJ1-2, is SAVISQKPSRDICQRGTSLTIQCQVDSQVTMMFWYRQQPGQSLTLIATANQGSEATYESGFVIDKFPISRPNLTFSTLTVSNMSPEDSSIYLCSVALTELSNYGYTFGSGTRLTVV.

CDR3 sequence: CATSRGGRTAYEQYF. The CDR3 region has the DNA TGTGCCACCAGCAGAGGTGGGCGGACAGCCTACGAGCAGTACTTC. The chain employs TRBV15 and TRBJ2-7, with D maybe TRBD1 (6 bases). V was pared by 1 base and J by 2 bases, with 12 bases between. This CDR3 is built from 15 residues. CDR1 is LNHNV, CDR2 YYDKDF, per germline (reference sequence).

The gene calls are TRBV7-2 and TRBJ2-3, with D possibly TRBD2 on 6 matching bases. The length of the CDR3 is 16 residues. Germline V CDR1 and CDR2: SGHTA, FQGNSA. V was clipped by 5 bases and J by 0 bases, with 15 bases between them. CDR3 protein: CASSPRQRVSTDTQYF. CDR3 coding DNA: TGTGCCAGCAGCCCACGACAGCGGGTGAGCACAGATACGCAGTATTTT. The full variable domain, its missing parts supplied by reference TRBV7-2 and TRBJ2-3, is GAGVSQSPSNKVTEKGKDVELRCDPISGHTALYWYRQSLGQGLEFLIYFQGNSAPDKSGLPSDRFSAERTGGSVSTLTIQRTQQEDSAVYLCASSPRQRVSTDTQYFGPGTRLTVL.

The rearrangement uses TRBV7-2 and TRBJ1-3; 8 bases are shared with TRBD1. V lost 4 bases and J lost 1; bases outside the gene matches: 3. Looked up from germline, CDR1 is SGHTA and CDR2 is FQGNSA. The CDR3 extends over 15 amino acids. The chain's CDR3 is CASSSRQGSGNTIYF. CDR3 nucleotide sequence: TGTGCCAGCAGCTCCAGACAGGGGTCTGGAAACACCATATATTTT.

This clone was counted between two and nine times. This chain joins TRBV6-5 and TRBJ2-7; D perhaps matches TRBD1 (5 bases). In germline, CDR1 is MNHEY, CDR2 SVGAGI. This CDR3 contains 13 residues. The V end was cut by 9 bases, the J end by 2 bases, with 14 bases between. In DNA form, the CDR3 reads TGTGCCAGTTTGGGCAGGGAAGCCTACGAGCAGTACTTC. This codes for CASLGREAYEQYF.

Only one count was recorded for this clone. CDR3 DNA: TGTGCCAGCAGCTCGGACAGGCTCTCTGGAAACACCATATATTTT. As protein: CASSSDRLSGNTIYF. The gene calls are TRBV5-4 and TRBJ1-3; 7 nucleotides match TRBD1. J lost 0 bases, V lost 3 bases, and 3 bases had no gene match. Germline V gives CDR1 SGHNT, CDR2 YYREEE (reference sequence). CDR3 length equals 15 residues.

V usage is TRBV19 and J usage is TRBJ1-2, with TRBD1 matching over 8 bases. V lost 5 bases to trimming and J lost 9 bases; unmatched junction nucleotides: 8. The length of the CDR3 is 13 residues. Germline V gene sequence: CDR1 LNHDA, CDR2 SQIVND (reference sequence). For the CDR3, the DNA is TGTGCCAGTAGTCCTCGGGACAGGATCCGCTACACCTTC. Encoded protein: CASSPRDRIRYTF.

In this sample, this clone turned up a few times. This chain connects TRBV2 to TRBJ1-1; D remains unclear. The V end lost 5 bases, the J end lost 4 bases, and 11 bases lay between the germline ends. CDR3 length equals 13 residues. CDR1 SNHLY and CDR2 FYNNEI come from the germline V gene. CDR3 DNA: TGTGCCAGCAGTTCTCCGGGAGTCACTGAAGCTTTCTTT. Protein product: CASSSPGVTEAFF.

The V call is TRBV10-3, the J call TRBJ2-3; 10 bases agree with TRBD2. V lost 7 bases to trimming and J lost 0 bases; unmatched junction nucleotides: 4. The CDR3 runs 15 residues. The germline CDR1 and CDR2 sequences are ENHRY and SYGVKD. This CDR3 is CAITGTSESTDTQYF. CDR3 in DNA: TGTGCCATCACCGGGACTAGCGAGAGCACAGATACGCAGTATTTT.

The rearrangement uses TRBV6-5 and TRBJ2-7; perhaps TRBD1 as D (5 bases). Germline V lookup: CDR1 MNHEY, CDR2 SVGAGI. Trimming pared 4 bases from V and 12 bases from J, leaving 13 bases between. The CDR3 contains 11 residues. CDR3 coding DNA: TGTGCCAGCAGTTTCCAGCAGGGCATGTACTTC. Amino acids: CASSFQQGMYF.

This clone has a handful of counts. The genes are TRBV24-1 and TRBJ2-2; 15 nucleotides agree with TRBD2. This CDR3 is built from 20 residues. The germline V gene encodes CDR1 KGHDR and CDR2 SFDVKD. V lost 3 bases to trimming and J lost 4 bases; unmatched junction nucleotides: 11. CDR3 DNA sequence: TGTGCCACCAGTGATCCCCACGGACTAGCGGGAGGGCCGGGCACCGGGGAGCTGTTTTTT. Amino acid sequence: CATSDPHGLAGGPGTGELFF.

The rearrangement uses TRBV7-8 and TRBJ2-7; D is possibly TRBD1 (5 bases). The germline V gene has CDR1 SGHVS and CDR2 FQNEAQ. The CDR3 spans 11 residues. The V and J ends lost 8 bases and 3 bases respectively, with 8 bases between them. The CDR3 here is CASGTGYEQYF. The DNA of the CDR3 is TGTGCCAGCGGAACAGGCTACGAGCAGTACTTC.

V is TRBV7-9 and J is TRBJ1-2, with a possible D match to TRBD1 (6 bases). The CDR3 runs 16 residues. Trimming cost V 2 bases and J 8 bases, with 21 bases left between them. CDR1 is SEHNR, CDR2 FQNEAQ, per germline (reference sequence). The CDR3 nucleotides read TGTGCCAGCAGCTTACTAACTCCGGTACAGGGTGAGGGCTACACCTTC. Its protein is CASSLLTPVQGEGYTF. Full variable domain (outside the CDR3, taken from reference TRBV7-9 and TRBJ1-2): DTGVSQNPRHKITKRGQNVTFRCDPISEHNRLYWYRQTLGQGPEFLTYFQNEAQLEKSRLLSDRFSAERPKGSFSTLEIQRTEQGDSAMYLCASSLLTPVQGEGYTFGSGTRLTVV.